This T cell receptor beta chain was identified during a study of graft-versus-host responses after intestinal transplantation (dated by TCRdb to 2020 to 2022). Regarding the complete study: The transplants that recipients received were multivisceral, liver-intestinal, or isolated intestinal. After intestinal transplantation, graft-versus-host and host-versus-graft alloreactive T cell clones were followed in the graft, circulation and bone marrow using bulk TCR-beta CDR3 sequencing. Every recipient was given anti-thymocyte globulin induction, then maintenance tacrolimus and steroids for about three years. Rather than going through the commercial service, samples from a few later patients were sequenced in-house on an Illumina MiSeq and processed with MiXCR. Alloreactive clones were identified by sequencing pre-transplant mixed lymphocyte reaction products and comparing them with unstimulated pre-transplant donor and recipient T cells. A peak of at least 4% donor T cells among recipient peripheral blood mononuclear cells was the definition used for donor T cell macrochimerism. The cohort enrolled some 23 intestinal transplant recipients including one retransplant, and 3 patients lacking pretransplant specimens were excluded. What the work shows at the level of the full study, not this receptor alone: The relatively low number and heterogeneity of intestinal transplant patients limited the conclusions. Early after transplant, peak levels of circulating GvH clones were associated with declines in HvG clones. In the allografts of patients with donor T cell macrochimerism, GvH to HvG T cell clonal ratios were high. GvH clones were detected in recipient bone marrow, and some appeared earlier in ileal mucosa or blood, consistent with an intestinal mucosal origin.

This clone has just one count. Its antigen specificity is not known. No base qualities exist here, and no much larger clone lies one base off it. Trimming at the junction amounts to 1 base on V and 3 bases on J, and the germline ends lie 11 bases apart. Its CDR3 holds 14 amino acids, cysteine through phenylalanine. The DNA shown is the 42-base CDR3, in frame from base 1. The germline V gene (reference sequence) specifies SGHNT as CDR1 and YYREEE as CDR2. Blood samples were collected up to 4 times in the first month after transplant and then at least monthly when available. The library was built by means of the immunoSEQ multiplex PCR assay. Adaptive Biotechnologies carried out high-throughput TCR-beta CDR3 sequencing of genomic DNA for most patients. From the authors' description of their analysis: TCR sequencing data were retrieved from Adaptive's ImmunoSEQ software for 15 to 20 patients, whereas three other patients were processed with MiXCR and VDJtools. CDR3 nucleotide sequences shared between donor and recipient were removed because the origin of such sequences could not be assigned. Alloreactive clones required at least 2-fold expansion over unstimulated cells and minimum CFSE-low frequency of 0.002% (template counts) or 0.001% (read counts). Clones were considered mappable if detected in sequenced pre-transplant spleen, lymph node, or MLR CFSE-low populations of the donor or recipient. Cumulative frequency of alloreactive clones was calculated as a percentage of all sequences weighted by copy number. TCRdb took over this immuneACCESS table, retaining in-frame rearrangements with V and J assigned. Such tables are incomplete; in checked studies, under half of the missing clones stem from an unresolved V gene, and the remainder is unexplained. V and J calls and clone size are as listed in that table; D and trimming were resolved from the DNA. The sample table shows 20,000 or so clones, and approximately 92% are seen once. The ten largest clones take up 1.5% to 2.5% of the sample.

The sample consisted of PBMCs, taken roughly 54 weeks after transplant. The TCR was taken from a human patient who received an intestinal transplant, so some T cells may come from the graft donor. The chain is made from TRBV5-4 and TRBJ2-7; confidence is insufficient to name the D gene. The DNA reads TGTGCCAGCAGCTTGAGCACAGATTTCTACGAGCAGTACTTC. Its amino acids are CASSLSTDFYEQYF.